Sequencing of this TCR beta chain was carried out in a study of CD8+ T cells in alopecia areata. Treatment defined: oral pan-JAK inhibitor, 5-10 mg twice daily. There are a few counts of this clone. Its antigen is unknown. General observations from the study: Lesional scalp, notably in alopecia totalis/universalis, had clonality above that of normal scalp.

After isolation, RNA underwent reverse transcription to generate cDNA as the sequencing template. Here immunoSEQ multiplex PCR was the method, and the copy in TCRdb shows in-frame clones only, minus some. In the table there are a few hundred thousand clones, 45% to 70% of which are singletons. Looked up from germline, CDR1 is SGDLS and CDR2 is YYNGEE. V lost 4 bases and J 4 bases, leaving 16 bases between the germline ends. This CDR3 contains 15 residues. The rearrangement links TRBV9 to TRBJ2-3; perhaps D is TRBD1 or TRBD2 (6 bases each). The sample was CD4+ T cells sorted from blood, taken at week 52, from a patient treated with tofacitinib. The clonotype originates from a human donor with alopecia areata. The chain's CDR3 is CASSFRAGGSDTQYF. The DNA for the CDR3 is TGTGCCAGCAGCTTCCGGGCCGGGGGCTCAGATACGCAGTATTTT.